What follows is one T cell receptor beta chain and its context. Its matching antigen is unknown. The entry originates in a study of cytomegalovirus exposure and HLA in healthy donors. Overall study context: HLA-typed donors contributed approximately 86 million unique TCRs, which were held in an early data release. General observations from the study: In an earlier analysis, most TCR beta V segments were productive about 87% or about 30% of the time. Reported results showed that the classifier diagnosed cytomegalovirus status with high specificity and sensitivity.

V dropped 5 bases and J dropped 10; count of bases not matched to a gene: 7. The CDR3 spans 13 residues. The V gene's germline CDR1 is SEHNR and CDR2 FQNEAQ (reference sequence). Both 60 Vbeta primers and 13 Jbeta primers went into the PCR. Libraries were prepared by immunoSEQ multiplex PCR; TCRdb keeps only in-frame clonotypes and omits some of them. Of about 75,000 clones detected, 80% to 90% appear once; the ten largest clones hold about 19%. The TCR sequence derives from a man in his 70s in good health and CMV-seropositive. J is TRBJ2-1 and V is TRBV7-9; TRBD1 matches 8 bases. Sample: PBMCs. CDR3 sequence reads: CASSPQGADEQFF. CDR3 coding DNA: TGTGCCAGCAGCCCCCAGGGGGCTGACGAGCAGTTCTTC.